The 23 T cell receptor beta chains reported below all come from one sample, sequenced in a study of beta chain features in type 1 diabetes. These receptors' targets are unknown. Findings and limits, study-wide: There was a moderate but significant shortening of TCRB CDR3s in all four CD4+ subsets of Type 1 diabetes patients.

TCRB transcripts that were expressed got sequenced, as all of the isolated RNA had been reverse transcribed. TCRdb's copy holds only in-frame clones and misses some; the assay was immunoSEQ multiplex PCR. The table lists about 740,000 clones, around 15% of them singletons. Sequencing input: naive CD4+ T cells from blood. These receptors all stem from a man younger than 35 with type 1 diabetes.

The rearrangement joins TRBV5-1 to TRBJ2-1; D is perhaps TRBD1 (5 bases). The CDR3 has 14 residues. V gave up 4 bases and J gave up 8 bases, with 16 bases separating them. In germline, CDR1 is SGHRS, CDR2 YFSETQ. The CDR3 sequence: CASSLSQGVDEQFF. The CDR3 DNA reads as TGCGCCAGCAGCCTTTCCCAAGGGGTGGATGAGCAGTTCTTC.

This sequence joins TRBV15 and TRBJ1-1; tentative D call: TRBD1 (6 bases). The germline V and J ends were trimmed by 6 bases and 5 bases, with 16 bases remaining between them. CDR1 and CDR2 (germline): LNHNV, YYDKDF (reference sequence). The CDR3 runs to 14 residues. CDR3 residues: CATRSRDIGTEAFF. CDR3 sequence (DNA): TGTGCCACCAGGAGCCGGGACATTGGGACTGAAGCTTTCTTT.

This chain links TRBV19 with TRBJ2-1, with TRBD1 as a possible D gene (6 bases). The CDR3 has 14 residues. The germline V gene has CDR1 LNHDA and CDR2 SQIVND (reference sequence). The V end lost 3 bases, the J end lost 9 bases, and 15 bases lay between the germline ends. Written as DNA, the CDR3 is TGTGCCAGTAGTATCACGGGACAAGATTTTGAGCAGTTCTTC. This sequence encodes CASSITGQDFEQFF.

This chain links TRBV30 with TRBJ2-7; D remains ambiguous. The V end lost 7 bases, the J end lost 6 bases, and 19 bases lay between the germline ends. This CDR3 has 13 residues. The germline CDR1 and CDR2 sequences are GTSNPN and SVGIG (reference sequence). CDR3 nucleotide sequence: TGTGCCTCCACCCGGAGAACCCAAACCGAGCAGTACTTC. This codes for CASTRRTQTEQYF.

In its sample, this clone was seen a few times. The V and J genes are TRBV30 and TRBJ2-3; the D call may be TRBD1 or TRBD2 (6 bases each). The CDR3 sequence is 17 residues long. Germline V gene data show CDR1 as GTSNPN and CDR2 as SVGIG (reference sequence). Deletions cut 0 bases from V and 3 bases from J, with 19 bases between. The CDR3 loop is CAWSVARTAGGTDTQYF. For the CDR3, the DNA is TGTGCCTGGAGTGTAGCGAGGACAGCCGGAGGGACAGATACGCAGTATTTT.

This clone showed up just a few times. J is TRBJ1-1 and V is TRBV29-1; maybe TRBD1 (6 bases). CDR3 length: 15 residues. Trimming removed 7 bases from V and 2 bases from J, with 20 bases in between. Germline V gives CDR1 SQVTM, CDR2 ANQGSEA. CDR3 nucleotide sequence: TGCAGCGCCTCTACGATCAGGGGTGGTAACACTGAAGCTTTCTTT. It is translated as CSASTIRGGNTEAFF.

This chain joins TRBV6-1 and TRBJ1-4; TRBD1 matches 7 bases. Germline values: CDR1 MNHNS, CDR2 SASEGT. CDR3 size: 13 residues. J lost 7 bases, V lost 3 bases, and 2 bases had no gene match. Here the CDR3 DNA reads TGTGCCAGCAGTGAGACAGGGACTGAAAAACTGTTTTTT. Protein: CASSETGTEKLFF.

The chain employs TRBV6-6 and TRBJ1-2; 8 bases line up with TRBD1. The J segment lost 7 bases and the V segment lost 2 bases, leaving 6 bases of the junction unmatched. This CDR3 region has 14 residues. Germline CDR1 and CDR2: MNHNY and SVGAGI (reference sequence). The CDR3 region is CASSYGQGRSGYTF. The CDR3 DNA sequence: TGTGCCAGCAGTTACGGACAGGGAAGAAGTGGCTACACCTTC.

A few counts support this clone. The chain employs TRBV5-4 and TRBJ2-3; 7 nucleotides match TRBD1. The CDR3 consists of 16 residues. Trimming removed 4 bases from V and 0 bases from J; junction bases left unmatched: 8. Germline CDR1 reads SGHNT; CDR2 reads YYREEE (reference sequence). CDR3 protein: CASSHRTGPSTDTQYF. The CDR3 region has the DNA TGTGCCAGCAGCCACAGGACAGGACCTAGCACAGATACGCAGTATTTT.

The chain has TRBV28 and TRBJ1-1, with D possibly TRBD1 on 6 matching bases. V lost 2 bases and J 6 bases, leaving 7 bases between the germline ends. The CDR3 extends over 12 amino acids. Germline-derived CDR1 and CDR2 are MDHEN and SYDVKM. The CDR3 sequence: CASSLKGAEAFF. As DNA, the CDR3 is TGTGCCAGCAGTTTAAAGGGGGCTGAAGCTTTCTTT.

The chain combines TRBV14 with TRBJ2-7; D not certain. Germline values: CDR1 SGHDN, CDR2 FVKESK. There are 12 residues in the CDR3. With 4 bases removed from V and 3 bases from J, the gap between germline ends came to 7 bases. This CDR3 reads CASSRAHYEQYF. The CDR3 DNA follows: TGTGCCAGCAGCCGGGCTCACTACGAGCAGTACTTC. The full variable domain, in which reference TRBV14 and TRBJ2-7 provide the parts outside the CDR3, is EAGVTQFPSHSVIEKGQTVTLRCDPISGHDNLYWYRRVMGKEIKFLLHFVKESKQDESGMPNNRFLAERTGGTYSTLKVQPAELEDSGVYFCASSRAHYEQYFGPGTRLTVT.

This clone was observed a few times. The V and J genes are TRBV5-8 and TRBJ1-5, with D possibly being TRBD1 (5 bases). Germline CDR1 and CDR2: SGHTS and YDEGEE. The CDR3 totals 14 residues. V was shortened by 0 bases and J by 1 base, with 5 bases between the two germline ends. The CDR3 region has the DNA TGTGCCAGCAGCTTGGAGGGGAGCAATCAGCCCCAGCATTTT. Amino acids: CASSLEGSNQPQHF. Supplemented by reference TRBV5-8 and TRBJ1-5, the full variable domain reads EAGVTQSPTHLIKTRGQQATLRCSPISGHTSVYWYQQALGLGLQFLLWYDEGEERNRGNFPPRFSGRQFPNYSSELNVNALELEDSALYLCASSLEGSNQPQHFGDGTRLSIL.

The V gene is TRBV4-1, the J gene TRBJ2-5; D possibly corresponds to TRBD2 (6 bases). V lost 1 base and J 4 bases, leaving 13 bases between the germline ends. The germline V gene encodes CDR1 MGHRA and CDR2 YSYEKL. This CDR3 region has 15 residues. CDR3 DNA sequence: TGCGCCAGCAGCCAAGGAAGCGGGTCGGGAGAGACCCAGTACTTC. It specifies CASSQGSGSGETQYF.

In this sample, this clone turned up a few times. The chain combines TRBV30 with TRBJ1-5; tentative D call: TRBD1 (6 bases). CDR1 is GTSNPN and CDR2 is SVGIG in the germline V gene (reference sequence). The CDR3 length is 12 residues. Trimming took 0 bases from V and 9 from J, leaving 9 bases between them. The CDR3 sequence: CAWSVGGRPQHF. CDR3 coding DNA: TGTGCCTGGAGTGTAGGGGGGAGGCCCCAGCATTTT. The variable domain in full, completed from reference TRBV30 and TRBJ1-5, reads SQTIHQWPATLVQPVGSPLSLECTVEGTSNPNLYWYRQAAGRGLQLLFYSVGIGQISSEVPQNLSASRPQDRQFILSSKKLLLSDSGFYLCAWSVGGRPQHFGDGTRLSIL.

This clone was seen a few times. The chain recombines TRBV18 with TRBJ1-5, with a possible D match to TRBD1 (5 bases). V lost 3 bases to trimming and J lost 3 bases, with 15 bases between them. Germline CDR1 reads KGHSH; CDR2 reads LQKENI. CDR3 length: 16 amino acids. CDR3 in amino acids: CASSPAEAGTNQPQHF. DNA for the CDR3: TGTGCCAGCTCACCCGCGGAGGCGGGGACCAATCAGCCCCAGCATTTT.

The chain joins TRBV29-1 to TRBJ1-1, with D uncertain. V shed 7 bases and J shed 0 bases, with 15 bases lying between them. CDR3 length equals 14 residues. Per germline, CDR1 SQVTM and CDR2 ANQGSEA. The CDR3 sequence is CSGAEALMNTEAFF. For the CDR3, the DNA is TGCAGCGGGGCGGAGGCTCTTATGAACACTGAAGCTTTCTTT.

V gene TRBV29-1 combines with J gene TRBJ1-5; no clear D. This CDR3 region has 14 residues. CDR1 is SQVTM, CDR2 ANQGSEA, per germline. V was pared by 5 bases and J by 0 bases, with 11 bases between. The CDR3 sequence is CSVRNGGSNQPQHF. CDR3 sequence (DNA): TGCAGCGTTAGAAATGGCGGTAGCAATCAGCCCCAGCATTTT.

This clone appeared a few times. The rearrangement links TRBV14 to TRBJ1-2, with D tentatively TRBD1 (5 bases). The germline V gene encodes CDR1 SGHDN and CDR2 FVKESK. The CDR3 spans 14 residues. V lost 4 bases and J 3 bases, leaving 12 bases between the germline ends. The CDR3: CASSLGREDYGYTF. In nucleotides, the CDR3 is TGTGCCAGCAGCCTTGGCAGGGAGGACTATGGCTACACCTTC.

A few counts support this clone. The chain couples TRBV6-5 to TRBJ2-5; 7 bases map to TRBD1. Germline V gene sequence: CDR1 MNHEY, CDR2 SVGAGI. The CDR3 loop spans 13 amino acids. Trimming cost V 2 bases and J 5 bases; bases outside gene matches: 2. In DNA form, the CDR3 reads TGTGCCAGCAGTTACCCGACAGGGGAGACCCAGTACTTC. The encoded protein is CASSYPTGETQYF.

The chain links TRBV21-1 to TRBJ1-2; the table gives TRBD1 as D, unverified against the DNA. TRBV21-1 has pseudogene status. There are 17 residues in the CDR3. This CDR3 reads CASSKETLQGLDYGYTF. CDR3 DNA: TGTGCCAGCAGCAAAGAAACTTTGCAGGGTTTGGACTATGGCTACACCTTC.

Concerning this clone: At one of its ends the junction is not consistent with the germline gene, which may arise from a read error. This chain joins TRBV7-7 and TRBJ2-1; 7 bases match TRBD2. CDR3 length: 14 residues. Looked up from germline, CDR1 is SSHAT and CDR2 is FNYEAQ (reference sequence). The CDR3 bases are TGTGCTAGCAGCTTAAGCGGGGAATACAATGAGCAGTTCTTC. Translated: CASSLSGEYNEQFF.

Remarks on this clone: At the DNA level, this CDR3 is encoded by other sequences in the same sample as well. In DNA form, the CDR3 reads TGTGCCAGCAGACTAGCGGGGGGCAATGAGCAGTTCTTC. Translating gives CASRLAGGNEQFF. V is TRBV25-1 and J is TRBJ2-1; 12 nucleotides align to TRBD2. Trimming cost V 6 bases and J 6 bases; bases outside gene matches: 0. This CDR3 has 13 residues. Germline V lookup: CDR1 MGHDK, CDR2 SYGVNS.

This chain uses TRBV10-2 with TRBJ2-3; D is tentatively TRBD1 or TRBD2 (5 bases each). Trimming shortened V by 9 bases and J by 2 bases, and 12 bases separated the two germline ends. CDR1 WSHSY and CDR2 SAAADI come from the germline V gene. The CDR3 has 13 amino acids. The CDR3 spells CARGDGDTDTQYF. CDR3 nucleotide sequence: TGCGCCAGGGGGGACGGAGACACAGATACGCAGTATTTT.